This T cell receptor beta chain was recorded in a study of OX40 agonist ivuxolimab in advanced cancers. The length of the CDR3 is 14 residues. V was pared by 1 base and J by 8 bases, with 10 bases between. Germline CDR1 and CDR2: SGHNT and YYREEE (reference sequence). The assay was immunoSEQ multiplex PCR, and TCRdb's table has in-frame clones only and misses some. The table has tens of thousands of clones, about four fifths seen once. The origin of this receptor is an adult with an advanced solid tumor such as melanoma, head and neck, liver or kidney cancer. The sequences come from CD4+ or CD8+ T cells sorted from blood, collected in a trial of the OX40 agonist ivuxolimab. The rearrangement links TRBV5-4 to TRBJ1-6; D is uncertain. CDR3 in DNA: TGTGCCAGCAGCTTGAGTCAACCGGATTCACCCCTCCACTTT. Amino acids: CASSLSQPDSPLHF.